The present T cell receptor (beta chain) was sequenced within a study of blood T cell repertoires in COVID-19. Study-level information: Both acute and convalescent COVID-19 samples were obtained from the United States, Italy and Spain. In each case, the material was cDNA or gDNA derived from T cells, B-cell-depleted T cells, or PBMCs.

V was trimmed by 4 bases and J by 4 bases, leaving 16 bases between them. The CDR3 consists of 14 residues. Germline V gene sequence: CDR1 SQVTM, CDR2 ANQGSEA. As handled by the study authors: Using reference gene primer amplification, nucleated cell counts were estimated. The repertoire was sequenced with immunoSEQ multiplex PCR; TCRdb's copy has only in-frame clones and lacks some. For V, J and clone size, that table is used; D and trimming come from the DNA. The table lists 170,000 or so clones, 85% to 90% of them singletons. This receptor was identified in a woman aged 18 to 35 who had recovered from COVID-19. The chain employs TRBV29-1 and TRBJ1-2; D is possibly TRBD1 (5 bases). Source material: peripheral blood. CDR3 DNA sequence: TGCAGCGTTGCTCAAGGAAGGGGTAGCTATGGCTACACCTTC. It is translated as CSVAQGRGSYGYTF.